The rows below give T cell receptor beta chains drawn from one sample of a study of T cells in Graves' hyperthyroidism and ophthalmopathy. TCRdb fed the multiplex PCR reads into MiXCR, producing one record per CDR3 protein. Among 150,000 or so distinct CDR3 sequences listed, 22% were seen once. Material for sequencing was blood. The receptors here all came from a woman between 50 and 59 years old with Graves' hyperthyroidism that later progressed to Graves' ophthalmopathy. The CDR3 runs from the conserved cysteine through the conserved F or W. Fields, in order: D gene, clone size, J gene, V gene, CDR3 DNA, CDR3 protein. A D gene is named only where the DNA matches it firmly. Size values are once, few and many counts, or a class for expanded clones, and some rows have none.

d_call: NA; clone_size: NA; j_call: TRBJ1-5; v_call: TRBV19; cdr3_nt: TGTGCCAGTAGTATGCCCCGCGGGACTGCTCAAAATCAGCCCCAGCATTTT; cdr3_aa: CASSMPRGTAQNQPQHF
d_call: NA; clone_size: many; j_call: TRBJ2-5; v_call: TRBV5-1; cdr3_nt: TGCGCCAGCAGCTCCGACAGGAGAGAGACCCAGTACTTC; cdr3_aa: CASSSDRRETQYF
d_call: NA; clone_size: NA; j_call: TRBJ1-5; v_call: TRBV7-9; cdr3_nt: TGTGCCAGCGGAGCCAATCGTCAGCCCCAGCATTTT; cdr3_aa: CASGANRQPQHF
d_call: NA; clone_size: NA; j_call: TRBJ1-1; v_call: TRBV7-2; cdr3_nt: TGTGCCAGCAGCTTTAATGGGGGCACTGAAGCTTTCTTT; cdr3_aa: CASSFNGGTEAFF
d_call: TRBD1; clone_size: NA; j_call: TRBJ2-5; v_call: TRBV5-1; cdr3_nt: TGCGCCAGCAGCGATCGACAGGGTCACGAGACCCAGTACTTC; cdr3_aa: CASSDRQGHETQYF
d_call: TRBD1; clone_size: NA; j_call: TRBJ1-2; v_call: TRBV28; cdr3_nt: TGTGCCAGCAGCCGGGCAGACAGGGAATTATATGGCTACACCTTC; cdr3_aa: CASSRADRELYGYTF
d_call: NA; clone_size: few; j_call: TRBJ1-2; v_call: TRBV5-5; cdr3_nt: TGTGCCAGCAGCTGGAAAACTGACAGCTTGGTAGGCTACACCTTC; cdr3_aa: CASSWKTDSLVGYTF
d_call: TRBD2; clone_size: many; j_call: TRBJ2-7; v_call: TRBV6-2/TRBV6-3; cdr3_nt: TGTGCCAGCCGTCCGAGCGGGAGGGCCAATTCCTACGAGCAGTACTTC; cdr3_aa: CASRPSGRANSYEQYF
d_call: TRBD2; clone_size: many; j_call: TRBJ2-7; v_call: TRBV28; cdr3_nt: TGTGCCAGCAGTTTTCTCCGACATGGACTAGCGGTCTCCTACGAGCAGTACTTC; cdr3_aa: CASSFLRHGLAVSYEQYF
d_call: NA; clone_size: many; j_call: TRBJ2-7; v_call: TRBV25-1; cdr3_nt: TGTGCCAGCAGTGAACGCGGAGGCGGCTACGAGCAGTACTTC; cdr3_aa: CASSERGGGYEQYF
d_call: TRBD1; clone_size: many; j_call: TRBJ2-3; v_call: TRBV11-3; cdr3_nt: TGTGCCAGCAAGTTCGGTCTCACGACCGGGACAGGGGACGTCCCTAGCACAGATACGCAGTATTTT; cdr3_aa: CASKFGLTTGTGDVPSTDTQYF
d_call: TRBD2; clone_size: NA; j_call: TRBJ2-7; v_call: TRBV20-1; cdr3_nt: TGCAGTTCCCTAGCGGGACCCCTCTACGAGCAGTACTTC; cdr3_aa: CSSLAGPLYEQYF
d_call: NA; clone_size: many; j_call: TRBJ1-1; v_call: TRBV3-1; cdr3_nt: TGTGCCAGCAGTCTCCGACTGGGGAACACTGAAGCTTTCTTT; cdr3_aa: CASSLRLGNTEAFF
d_call: NA; clone_size: many; j_call: TRBJ2-3; v_call: TRBV7-2; cdr3_nt: TGTGCCAGCAGTTTTTACTACGGGAATACGCAGTATTTT; cdr3_aa: CASSFYYGNTQYF
d_call: TRBD1; clone_size: NA; j_call: TRBJ2-7; v_call: TRBV28; cdr3_nt: TGTGCCAGCAGGGGGACAGGGGGTAAGGGCGAGCAGTACTTC; cdr3_aa: CASRGTGGKGEQYF
d_call: TRBD1; clone_size: many; j_call: TRBJ1-5; v_call: TRBV10-1; cdr3_nt: TGCGCCGGACAGGGGTTAGACAATCAGCCCCAGCATTTT; cdr3_aa: CAGQGLDNQPQHF
d_call: TRBD1; clone_size: NA; j_call: TRBJ1-6; v_call: TRBV6-1; cdr3_nt: TGTGCCAGAGCACTCTCCACAGGGGTCAGCAATTCACCCCTCCACTTT; cdr3_aa: CARALSTGVSNSPLHF
d_call: NA; clone_size: NA; j_call: TRBJ2-3; v_call: TRBV7-2; cdr3_nt: TGTGCCAGCAGCCCCGGAAGTGGGAGGGATACGCAGTATTTT; cdr3_aa: CASSPGSGRDTQYF
d_call: NA; clone_size: many; j_call: TRBJ1-1; v_call: TRBV5-5; cdr3_nt: TGTGCCAGCAGCTTGGTTATTCTGGGGGAGACTGAAGCTTTCTTT; cdr3_aa: CASSLVILGETEAFF
d_call: NA; clone_size: few; j_call: TRBJ1-1; v_call: TRBV27; cdr3_nt: TGTGCCAGCAGACGCGCCCTACAGGGGAACACTGAAGCTTTCTTT; cdr3_aa: CASRRALQGNTEAFF
d_call: NA; clone_size: many; j_call: TRBJ2-3; v_call: TRBV28; cdr3_nt: TGTGCCAGCAGTTCCATTTTGACCGTCACAGATACGCAGTATTTT; cdr3_aa: CASSSILTVTDTQYF
d_call: NA; clone_size: many; j_call: TRBJ2-7; v_call: TRBV28; cdr3_nt: TGTGCCAGCAGGGGTCGAGTGGGCCGTAGCGAGCAGTACTTC; cdr3_aa: CASRGRVGRSEQYF
d_call: TRBD2; clone_size: NA; j_call: TRBJ2-3; v_call: TRBV9; cdr3_nt: TGTGCCAGCAGCCTAGCGGGAGAGGTGGGTAATACGCAGTATTTT; cdr3_aa: CASSLAGEVGNTQYF
d_call: NA; clone_size: NA; j_call: TRBJ2-4; v_call: TRBV4-1; cdr3_nt: TGCGCCAGCAGCCTCCTGGAAGCCAAAAACATTCAGTACTTC; cdr3_aa: CASSLLEAKNIQYF
d_call: NA; clone_size: NA; j_call: TRBJ1-2; v_call: TRBV5-4; cdr3_nt: TGTGCCAGCAGCTTGGTCACTAACTATGGCTACACCTTC; cdr3_aa: CASSLVTNYGYTF
d_call: NA; clone_size: many; j_call: TRBJ2-1; v_call: TRBV5-1; cdr3_nt: TGCGCCAGCAGCCCAGTATCGCTACCCGGTGAGCAGTTCTTC; cdr3_aa: CASSPVSLPGEQFF
d_call: NA; clone_size: few; j_call: TRBJ2-3; v_call: TRBV10-3; cdr3_nt: TGTGCCATCAGTGAGTTGGGGACAAGCACAGATACGCAGTATTTT; cdr3_aa: CAISELGTSTDTQYF
d_call: TRBD1; clone_size: many; j_call: TRBJ2-7; v_call: TRBV29-1; cdr3_nt: TGCAGCGTTGAAAGGTCTGGGACAGGGTTGTACGAGCAGTACTTC; cdr3_aa: CSVERSGTGLYEQYF
d_call: NA; clone_size: many; j_call: TRBJ2-7; v_call: TRBV2; cdr3_nt: TGTGCCAGCAGTGAAAGCGGAATCTCCTACGAGCAGTACTTC; cdr3_aa: CASSESGISYEQYF
d_call: TRBD1; clone_size: NA; j_call: TRBJ2-5; v_call: TRBV20-1; cdr3_nt: TGCAGTGCTAGAAAAGCCGGGACAGGGGGAGGCGAGACCCAGTACTTC; cdr3_aa: CSARKAGTGGGETQYF
d_call: NA; clone_size: many; j_call: TRBJ2-4; v_call: TRBV28; cdr3_nt: TGTGCCAGCAGCGCTCCCAAGACGCTAGCCAAAAACATTCAGTACTTC; cdr3_aa: CASSAPKTLAKNIQYF
d_call: NA; clone_size: NA; j_call: TRBJ2-2; v_call: TRBV7-9; cdr3_nt: TGTGCCAGCAGCTTAGGAACTTTCACCGGGGAGCTGTTTTTT; cdr3_aa: CASSLGTFTGELFF
d_call: NA; clone_size: many; j_call: TRBJ1-5; v_call: TRBV15; cdr3_nt: TGTGCCACCAGCAGAGATTTATTACTCGGGGACAATCAGCCCCAGCATTTT; cdr3_aa: CATSRDLLLGDNQPQHF
d_call: TRBD2; clone_size: NA; j_call: TRBJ2-3; v_call: TRBV20-1; cdr3_nt: TGCAGTGCTAGAGTGAGACTAGCGGGAGTCATTATGGCAGATACGCAGTATTTT; cdr3_aa: CSARVRLAGVIMADTQYF
d_call: TRBD2; clone_size: NA; j_call: TRBJ2-5; v_call: TRBV7-9; cdr3_nt: TGTGCCAGCAGCTTTAGCCAGCGGGAGCCACAAGAGACCCAGTACTTC; cdr3_aa: CASSFSQREPQETQYF
d_call: NA; clone_size: NA; j_call: TRBJ1-1; v_call: TRBV5-1; cdr3_nt: TGCGCCAGCAGCTCACACCTAAGAAGGGACCGGAACACTGAAGCTTTCTTT; cdr3_aa: CASSSHLRRDRNTEAFF
d_call: NA; clone_size: many; j_call: TRBJ1-1; v_call: TRBV4-1; cdr3_nt: TGCGCCAGCAGCCACAGCCAGGGGATTGGCACTGAAGCTTTCTTT; cdr3_aa: CASSHSQGIGTEAFF
d_call: NA; clone_size: NA; j_call: TRBJ1-4; v_call: TRBV7-8; cdr3_nt: TGTGCCAGCAGCTTAGAAGGTCTGGGGGGTGAAAAACTGTTTTTT; cdr3_aa: CASSLEGLGGEKLFF
d_call: NA; clone_size: NA; j_call: TRBJ1-2; v_call: TRBV28; cdr3_nt: TGTGCCAGCAAAACAGGCCGCGGCTACACCTTC; cdr3_aa: CASKTGRGYTF